The 8 T cell receptor beta chains given below trace back to one sample, sequenced in a study. TCRdb fed the RT-PCR reads into MiXCR, producing one record per CDR3 protein. The table lists more than 600,000 distinct CDR3 sequences, 14% of them singletons. The sequencing input was memory CD4+ T cells from blood. The receptor set was obtained from a female donor in good health, serving as a healthy control.

The sample holds many counts of this clonotype. The chain couples TRBV20-1 to TRBJ2-6; D is possibly TRBD1 (6 bases). The length of the CDR3 is 13 residues. CDR1 and CDR2 (germline): DFQATT, SNEGSKA (reference sequence). Trimming stripped 7 bases from V and 4 bases from J, with 11 bases between. CDR3 protein: CSGQQGGANVLTF. In nucleotides, the CDR3 is TGCAGTGGCCAACAGGGAGGGGCCAACGTCCTGACTTTC.

This rearrangement joins TRBV9 to TRBJ2-3; TRBD1 agrees at 8 bases. Germline CDR1 reads SGDLS; CDR2 reads YYNGEE. With V trimmed by 3 bases and J by 4 bases, 7 bases remained unmatched. This CDR3 comprises 15 residues. This chain's CDR3 is CASSARQGIADTQYF. As DNA, the CDR3 is TGTGCCAGCAGCGCAAGACAGGGGATCGCAGATACGCAGTATTTT. Full variable domain (missing parts from reference TRBV9 and TRBJ2-3): DSGVTQTPKHLITATGQRVTLRCSPRSGDLSVYWYQQSLDQGLQFLIQYYNGEERAKGNILERFSAQQFPDLHSELNLSSLELGDSALYFCASSARQGIADTQYFGPGTRLTVL.

In its sample, this clonotype was seen many times. The V gene is TRBV29-1, the J gene TRBJ2-1; D is possibly TRBD1 (7 bases). With 4 bases removed from V and 9 bases from J, the gap between germline ends came to 13 bases. Per the germline V gene, CDR1 is SQVTM and CDR2 is ANQGSEA. The CDR3 sequence is 12 residues long. For the CDR3, the DNA is TGCAGCGTTGGACAGGGAGGACCTGAGCAGTTCTTC. Its protein is CSVGQGGPEQFF.

The CDR3 spells CASSLVPSAGLYF. CDR3 coding DNA: TGTGCCAGCAGCTTAGTTCCTTCCGCCGGGCTCTACTTC. The rearrangement links TRBV7-2 to TRBJ2-5; no clear D gene. Trimming pared 1 base from V and 14 bases from J, leaving 17 bases between. Germline values: CDR1 SGHTA, CDR2 FQGNSA. The CDR3 sequence is 13 residues long.

This clonotype occurred a few times. J is TRBJ2-5 and V is TRBV27, with a weak D call TRBD1 (5 bases). The CDR3 runs to 15 residues. Germline V lookup: CDR1 MNHEY, CDR2 SMNVEV (reference sequence). Trimming removed 5 bases from V and 5 bases from J, with 18 bases in between. CDR3 bases: TGTGCCAGCAGTCCTTCAGGGTTCTTGCCTGAGACCCAGTACTTC. Amino acids: CASSPSGFLPETQYF.

V gene TRBV7-8 combines with J gene TRBJ2-7, with D perhaps TRBD1 (5 bases). V lost 5 bases to trimming and J lost 6 bases, with 20 bases between them. The CDR3 sequence is 15 residues long. The germline V gene has CDR1 SGHVS and CDR2 FQNEAQ. The chain's CDR3 is CASSLRTPERSEQYF. CDR3 DNA sequence: TGTGCCAGCAGCCTCCGGACACCAGAGAGGAGCGAGCAGTACTTC.

The rearrangement uses TRBV24-1 and TRBJ1-1; D possibly corresponds to TRBD1 (6 bases). Trimming took 3 bases from V and 3 from J, leaving 13 bases between them. This CDR3 comprises 15 residues. CDR1 KGHDR and CDR2 SFDVKD come from the germline V gene. CDR3 in amino acids: CATSDPQRGDTEAFF. CDR3 sequence (DNA): TGTGCCACCAGTGATCCGCAGAGGGGGGACACTGAAGCTTTCTTT.

The chain links TRBV5-1 to TRBJ2-5; D call uncertain. Germline V gene sequence: CDR1 SGHRS, CDR2 YFSETQ. The length of the CDR3 is 12 residues. Trimming took 7 bases from V and 3 from J, leaving 10 bases between them. CDR3 sequence (DNA): TGCGCCAGCTCCCAAAGGAAAGAGACCCAGTACTTC. It codes for CASSQRKETQYF.